This TCR beta chain was recorded in a study of T-cell memory formation after mild COVID-19. Overall study context: TCR clusters were mostly confined to one donor each. Findings and limits, study-wide: Certain responding clones were present in pre-infection memory, suggesting participation of cross-reactive memory.

V dropped 10 bases and J dropped 2; count of bases not matched to a gene: 10. The CDR3 is 14 residues long. Germline V gene data show CDR1 as LNHDA and CDR2 as SQIVND (reference sequence). Concerning this clonotype: The antigen is unknown.

TCR alpha and TCR beta cDNA libraries carrying sample barcodes and UMIs were produced by 5'RACE using constant-segment primers. TCRdb itself ran the 5' RACE reads through MiXCR, one entry per CDR3 protein. The sample yields 450,000 to 650,000 distinct CDR3 sequences, around 17% seen once. The rearrangement uses TRBV19 and TRBJ2-5, with 7 bases that match TRBD2. The sample comprised PBMCs or a T cell subset sorted from them (not recorded which). This receptor was identified in an adult woman who had mild COVID-19 (a few samples of this study predate the infection). Cell type and time point are not known. CDR3 sequence (DNA): TGTGCCACTACTCGGGGAGGGCAACAAGAGACCCAGTACTTC. It yields the protein CATTRGGQQETQYF.